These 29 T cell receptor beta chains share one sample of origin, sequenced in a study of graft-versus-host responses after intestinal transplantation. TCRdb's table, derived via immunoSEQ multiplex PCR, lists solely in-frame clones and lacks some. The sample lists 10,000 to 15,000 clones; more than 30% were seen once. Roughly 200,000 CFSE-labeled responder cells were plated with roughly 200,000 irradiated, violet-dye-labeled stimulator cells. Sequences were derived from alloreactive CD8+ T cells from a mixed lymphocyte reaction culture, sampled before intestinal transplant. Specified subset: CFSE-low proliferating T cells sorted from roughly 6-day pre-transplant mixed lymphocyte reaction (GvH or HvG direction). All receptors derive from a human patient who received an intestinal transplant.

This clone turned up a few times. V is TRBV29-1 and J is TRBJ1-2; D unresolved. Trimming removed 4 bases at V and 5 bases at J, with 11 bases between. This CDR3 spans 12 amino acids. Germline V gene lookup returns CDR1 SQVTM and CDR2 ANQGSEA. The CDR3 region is CSVARRHYGYTF. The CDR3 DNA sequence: TGCAGCGTTGCCCGGAGGCATTATGGCTACACCTTC. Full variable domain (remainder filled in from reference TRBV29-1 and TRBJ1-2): SAVISQKPSRDICQRGTSLTIQCQVDSQVTMMFWYRQQPGQSLTLIATANQGSEATYESGFVIDKFPISRPNLTFSTLTVSNMSPEDSSIYLCSVARRHYGYTFGSGTRLTVV.

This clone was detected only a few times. The CDR3 protein is CASSYSGGGTYEQYF. For the CDR3, the DNA is TGTGCCAGCAGTTACTCAGGCGGGGGGACCTACGAGCAGTACTTC. The chain combines TRBV6-5 with TRBJ2-7; 8 bases map to TRBD2. Germline CDR1 and CDR2: MNHEY and SVGAGI. This CDR3 comprises 15 residues. With V trimmed by 0 bases and J by 2 bases, 3 bases remained unmatched.

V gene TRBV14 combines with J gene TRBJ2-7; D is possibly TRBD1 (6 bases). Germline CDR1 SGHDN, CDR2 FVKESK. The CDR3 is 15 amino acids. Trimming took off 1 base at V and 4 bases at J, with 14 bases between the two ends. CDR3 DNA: TGTGCCAGCAGCCAAGTGTACAGGGAGCATTACGAGCAGTACTTC. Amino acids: CASSQVYREHYEQYF.

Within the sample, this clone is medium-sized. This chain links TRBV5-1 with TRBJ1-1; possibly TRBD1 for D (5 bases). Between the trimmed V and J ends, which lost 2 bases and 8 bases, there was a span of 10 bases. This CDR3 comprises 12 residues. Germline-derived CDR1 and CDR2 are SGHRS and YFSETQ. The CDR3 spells CASSFRDGEAFF. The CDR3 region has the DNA TGCGCCAGCAGCTTTAGGGACGGCGAAGCTTTCTTT.

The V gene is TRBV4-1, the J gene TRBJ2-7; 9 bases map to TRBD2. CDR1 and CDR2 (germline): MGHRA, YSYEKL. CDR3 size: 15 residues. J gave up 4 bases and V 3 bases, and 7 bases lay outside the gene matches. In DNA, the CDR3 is TGCGCCAGCAGCCACCTTGGCGGGGGGGATTACGAGCAGTACTTC. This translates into CASSHLGGGDYEQYF.

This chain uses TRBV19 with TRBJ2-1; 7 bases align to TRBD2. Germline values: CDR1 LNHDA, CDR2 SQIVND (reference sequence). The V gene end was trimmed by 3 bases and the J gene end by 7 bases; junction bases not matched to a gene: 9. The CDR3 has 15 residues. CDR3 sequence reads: CASSMGREFGNEQFF. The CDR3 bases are TGTGCCAGTAGTATGGGGCGGGAGTTCGGGAATGAGCAGTTCTTC. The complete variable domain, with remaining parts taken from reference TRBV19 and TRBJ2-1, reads DGGITQSPKYLFRKEGQNVTLSCEQNLNHDAMYWYRQDPGQGLRLIYYSQIVNDFQKGDIAEGYSVSREKKESFPLTVTSAQKNPTAFYLCASSMGREFGNEQFFGPGTRLTVL.

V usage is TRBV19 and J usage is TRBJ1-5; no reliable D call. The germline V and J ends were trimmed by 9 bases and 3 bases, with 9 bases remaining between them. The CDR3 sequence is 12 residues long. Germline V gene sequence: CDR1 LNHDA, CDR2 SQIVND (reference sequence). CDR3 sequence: CARGPLNQPQHF. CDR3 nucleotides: TGTGCCAGGGGCCCGCTCAATCAGCCCCAGCATTTT. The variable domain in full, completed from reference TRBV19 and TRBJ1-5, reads DGGITQSPKYLFRKEGQNVTLSCEQNLNHDAMYWYRQDPGQGLRLIYYSQIVNDFQKGDIAEGYSVSREKKESFPLTVTSAQKNPTAFYLCARGPLNQPQHFGDGTRLSIL.

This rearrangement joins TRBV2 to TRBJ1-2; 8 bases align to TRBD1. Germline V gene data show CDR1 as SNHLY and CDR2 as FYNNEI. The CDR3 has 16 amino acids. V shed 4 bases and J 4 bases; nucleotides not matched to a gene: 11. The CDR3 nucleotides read TGTGCCAGCAGTGGGCAGGGGGCCCTTCGGAGCTATGGCTACACCTTC. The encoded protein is CASSGQGALRSYGYTF. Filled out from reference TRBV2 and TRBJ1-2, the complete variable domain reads EPEVTQTPSHQVTQMGQEVILRCVPISNHLYFYWYRQILGQKVEFLVSFYNNEISEKSEIFDDQFSVERPDGSNFTLKIRSTKLEDSAMYFCASSGQGALRSYGYTFGSGTRLTVV.

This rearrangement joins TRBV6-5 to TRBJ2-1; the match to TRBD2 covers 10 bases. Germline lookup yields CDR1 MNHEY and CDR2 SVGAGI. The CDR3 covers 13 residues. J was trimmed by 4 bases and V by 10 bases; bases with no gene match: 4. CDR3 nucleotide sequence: TGTGCCATCGGACTAGCGGCATACAATGAGCAGTTCTTC. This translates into CAIGLAAYNEQFF.

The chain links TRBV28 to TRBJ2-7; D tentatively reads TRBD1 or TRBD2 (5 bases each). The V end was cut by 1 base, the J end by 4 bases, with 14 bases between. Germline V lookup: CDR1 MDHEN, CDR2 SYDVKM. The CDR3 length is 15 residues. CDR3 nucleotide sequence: TGTGCCAGCAGTTTATACTCCGGGGCAATTTACGAGCAGTACTTC. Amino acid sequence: CASSLYSGAIYEQYF.

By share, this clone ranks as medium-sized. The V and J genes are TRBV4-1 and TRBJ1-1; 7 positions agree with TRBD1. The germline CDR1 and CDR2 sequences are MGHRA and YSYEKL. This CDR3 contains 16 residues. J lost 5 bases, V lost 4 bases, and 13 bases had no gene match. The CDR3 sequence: CASSPETYRGWTEAFF. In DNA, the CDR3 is TGCGCCAGCAGCCCCGAAACCTACAGGGGATGGACTGAAGCTTTCTTT.

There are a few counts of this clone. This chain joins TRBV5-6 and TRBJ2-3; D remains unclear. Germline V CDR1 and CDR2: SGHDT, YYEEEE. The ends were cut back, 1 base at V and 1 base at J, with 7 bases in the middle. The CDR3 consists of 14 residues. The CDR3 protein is CASSLYWGTDTQYF. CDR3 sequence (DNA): TGTGCCAGCAGCTTGTATTGGGGCACAGATACGCAGTATTTT.

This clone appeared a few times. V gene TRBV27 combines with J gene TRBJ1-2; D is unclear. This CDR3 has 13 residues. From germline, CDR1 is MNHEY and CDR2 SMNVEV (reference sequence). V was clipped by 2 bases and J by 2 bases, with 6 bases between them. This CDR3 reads CASSLGGNYGYTF. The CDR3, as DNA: TGTGCCAGCAGTTTAGGAGGGAACTATGGCTACACCTTC.

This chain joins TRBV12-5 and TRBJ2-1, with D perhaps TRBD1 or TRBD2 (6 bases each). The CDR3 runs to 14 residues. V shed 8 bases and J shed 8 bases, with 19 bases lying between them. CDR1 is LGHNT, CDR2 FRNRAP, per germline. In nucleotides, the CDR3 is TGTGCTAGTCTAGGATGGGGGGCCGTCCATGAGCAGTTCTTC. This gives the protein CASLGWGAVHEQFF.

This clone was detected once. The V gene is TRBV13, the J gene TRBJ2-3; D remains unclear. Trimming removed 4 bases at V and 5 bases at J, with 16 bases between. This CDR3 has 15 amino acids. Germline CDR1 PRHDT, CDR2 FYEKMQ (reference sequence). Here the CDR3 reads CASSSPALEKDTQYF. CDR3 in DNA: TGTGCCAGCAGCTCCCCGGCCCTTGAGAAAGATACGCAGTATTTT. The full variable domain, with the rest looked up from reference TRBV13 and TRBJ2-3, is AAGVIQSPRHLIKEKRETATLKCYPIPRHDTVYWYQQGPGQDPQFLISFYEKMQSDKGSIPDRFSAQQFSDYHSELNMSSLELGDSALYFCASSSPALEKDTQYFGPGTRLTVL.

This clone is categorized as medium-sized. The CDR3 loop reads CASSQAVAYEQYF. CDR3 DNA: TGCGCCAGCAGCCAAGCCGTAGCCTACGAGCAGTACTTC. The rearrangement links TRBV4-1 to TRBJ2-7; D is uncertain. Germline V gene sequence: CDR1 MGHRA, CDR2 YSYEKL. Trimming stripped 1 base from V and 2 bases from J, with 6 bases between. The CDR3 runs 13 residues.

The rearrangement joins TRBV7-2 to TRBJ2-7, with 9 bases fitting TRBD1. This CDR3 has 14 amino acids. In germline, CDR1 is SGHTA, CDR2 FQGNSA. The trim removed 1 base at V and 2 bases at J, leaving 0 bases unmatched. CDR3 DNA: TGTGCCAGCAGCTTAGGACAGGGGGCCTACGAGCAGTACTTC. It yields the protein CASSLGQGAYEQYF.

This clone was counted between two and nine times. Here the CDR3 reads CASSVGGTGELFF. In DNA, the CDR3 is TGTGCCAGCAGCGTAGGAGGCACCGGGGAGCTGTTTTTT. The gene calls are TRBV9 and TRBJ2-2; D remains unclear. Trimming took 0 bases from V and 4 from J, leaving 4 bases between them. Germline assignment: CDR1 SGDLS and CDR2 YYNGEE. The CDR3 runs to 13 residues.

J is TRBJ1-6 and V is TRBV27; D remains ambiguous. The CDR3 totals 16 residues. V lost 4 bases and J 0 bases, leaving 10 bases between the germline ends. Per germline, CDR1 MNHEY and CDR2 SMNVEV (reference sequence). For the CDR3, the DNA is TGTGCCAGCAGTTACCTCCCGGTCTCCTATAATTCACCCCTCCACTTT. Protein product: CASSYLPVSYNSPLHF.

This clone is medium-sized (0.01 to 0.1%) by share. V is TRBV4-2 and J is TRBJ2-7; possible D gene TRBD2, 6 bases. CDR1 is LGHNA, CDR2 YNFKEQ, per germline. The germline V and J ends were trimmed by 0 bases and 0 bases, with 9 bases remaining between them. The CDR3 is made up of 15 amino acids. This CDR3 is CASSQDRDFSYEQYF. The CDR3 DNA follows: TGTGCCAGCAGCCAAGATAGGGACTTCTCCTACGAGCAGTACTTC.

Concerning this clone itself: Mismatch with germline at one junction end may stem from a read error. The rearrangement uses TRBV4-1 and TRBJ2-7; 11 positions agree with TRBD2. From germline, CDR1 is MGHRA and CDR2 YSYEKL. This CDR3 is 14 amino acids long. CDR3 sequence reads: CASSLGTSGYEQYF. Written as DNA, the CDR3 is TGTGCCAGCAGCTTAGGGACTAGCGGCTACGAGCAGTACTTC.

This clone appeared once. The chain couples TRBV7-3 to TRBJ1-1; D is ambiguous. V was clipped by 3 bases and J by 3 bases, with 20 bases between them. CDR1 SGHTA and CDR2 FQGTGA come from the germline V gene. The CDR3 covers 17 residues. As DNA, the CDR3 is TGTGCCAGCAGCTTCTCCCAATACCGACCAGAGTACACTGAAGCTTTCTTT. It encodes CASSFSQYRPEYTEAFF. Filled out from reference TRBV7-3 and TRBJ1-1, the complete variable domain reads GAGVSQTPSNKVTEKGKYVELRCDPISGHTALYWYRQSLGQGPEFLIYFQGTGAADDSGLPNDRFFAVRPEGSVSTLKIQRTERGDSAVYLCASSFSQYRPEYTEAFFGQGTRLTVV.

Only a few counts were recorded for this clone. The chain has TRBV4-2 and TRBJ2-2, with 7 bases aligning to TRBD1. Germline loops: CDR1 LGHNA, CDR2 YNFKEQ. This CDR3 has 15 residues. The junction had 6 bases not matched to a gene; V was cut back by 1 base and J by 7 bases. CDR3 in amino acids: CASSQVTGAGGELFF. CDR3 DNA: TGTGCCAGCAGCCAAGTAACAGGGGCAGGCGGGGAGCTGTTTTTT.

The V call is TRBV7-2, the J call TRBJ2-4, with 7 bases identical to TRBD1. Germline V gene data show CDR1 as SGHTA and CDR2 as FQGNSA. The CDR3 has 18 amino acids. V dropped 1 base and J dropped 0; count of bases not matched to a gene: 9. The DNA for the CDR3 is TGTGCCAGCAGCTTAGGACTCCCGACAGGGCGAGCCAAAAACATTCAGTACTTC. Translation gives CASSLGLPTGRAKNIQYF. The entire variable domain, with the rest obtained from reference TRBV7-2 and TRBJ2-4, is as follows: GAGVSQSPSNKVTEKGKDVELRCDPISGHTALYWYRQSLGQGLEFLIYFQGNSAPDKSGLPSDRFSAERTGGSVSTLTIQRTQQEDSAVYLCASSLGLPTGRAKNIQYFGAGTRLSVL.

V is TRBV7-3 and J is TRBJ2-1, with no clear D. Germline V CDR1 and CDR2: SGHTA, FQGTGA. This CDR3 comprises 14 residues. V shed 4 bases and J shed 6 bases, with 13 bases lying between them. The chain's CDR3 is CASSYVRPGNEQFF. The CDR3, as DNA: TGTGCCAGCAGCTACGTAAGGCCAGGCAATGAGCAGTTCTTC.

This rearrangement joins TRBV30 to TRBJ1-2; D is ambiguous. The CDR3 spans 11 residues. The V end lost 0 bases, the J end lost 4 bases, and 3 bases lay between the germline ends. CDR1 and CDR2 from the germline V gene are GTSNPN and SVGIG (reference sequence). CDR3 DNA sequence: TGTGCCTGGAGTGTAAGCTATGGCTACACCTTC. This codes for CAWSVSYGYTF.

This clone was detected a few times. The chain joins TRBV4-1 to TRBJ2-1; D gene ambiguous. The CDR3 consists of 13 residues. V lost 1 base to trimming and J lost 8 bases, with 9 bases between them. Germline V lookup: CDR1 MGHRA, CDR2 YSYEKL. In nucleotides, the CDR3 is TGCGCCAGCAGCCAAGTGAGCAGTTATGAGCAGTTCTTC. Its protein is CASSQVSSYEQFF.

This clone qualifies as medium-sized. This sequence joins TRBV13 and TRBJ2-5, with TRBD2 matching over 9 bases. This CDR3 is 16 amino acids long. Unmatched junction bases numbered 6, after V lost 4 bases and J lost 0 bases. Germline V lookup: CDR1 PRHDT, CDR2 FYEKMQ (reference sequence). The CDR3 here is CASSYISGGDQETQYF. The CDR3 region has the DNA TGTGCCAGCAGCTATATTAGCGGGGGTGACCAAGAGACCCAGTACTTC.

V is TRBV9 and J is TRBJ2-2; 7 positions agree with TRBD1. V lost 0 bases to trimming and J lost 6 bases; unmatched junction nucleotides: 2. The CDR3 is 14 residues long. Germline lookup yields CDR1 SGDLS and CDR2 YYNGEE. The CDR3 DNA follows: TGTGCCAGCAGCGTAGGAGGGGGCGCCGGGGAGCTGTTTTTT. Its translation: CASSVGGGAGELFF.